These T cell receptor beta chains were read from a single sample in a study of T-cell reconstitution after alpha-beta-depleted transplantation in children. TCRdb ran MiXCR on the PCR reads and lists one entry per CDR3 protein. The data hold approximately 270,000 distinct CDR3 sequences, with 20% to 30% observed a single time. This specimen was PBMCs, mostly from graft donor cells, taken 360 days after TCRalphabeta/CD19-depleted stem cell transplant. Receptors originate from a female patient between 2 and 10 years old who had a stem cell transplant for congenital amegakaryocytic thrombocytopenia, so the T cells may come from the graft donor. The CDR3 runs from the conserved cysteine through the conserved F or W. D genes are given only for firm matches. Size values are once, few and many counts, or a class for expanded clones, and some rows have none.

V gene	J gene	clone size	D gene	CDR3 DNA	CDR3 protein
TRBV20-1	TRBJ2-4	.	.	TGCAGTGCTAGTATTCCGGGGGAAGGCATTCAGTACTTC	CSASIPGEGIQYF
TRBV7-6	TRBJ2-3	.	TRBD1	TGTGCCAGCAGCCAAACCGAGACAGGGTTACTAGATACGCAGTATTTT	CASSQTETGLLDTQYF
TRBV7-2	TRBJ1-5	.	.	TGTGCCAGCAGCTTACAGCCAGGAGGGCAGCCCCAGCATTTT	CASSLQPGGQPQHF
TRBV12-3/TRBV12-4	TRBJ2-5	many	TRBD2	TGTGCCAGCACCGAAGGGACTAGCGGGAGGATAGAGTACTTC	CASTEGTSGRIEYF
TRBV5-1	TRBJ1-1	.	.	TGCGCCAGCAGCTTGGCCTACAAAGACACTGAAGCTTTCTTT	CASSLAYKDTEAFF
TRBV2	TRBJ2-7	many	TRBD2	TGTGCCAGCAGCCCCTCAGCGGGAGTCAGCGAGCAGTACTTC	CASSPSAGVSEQYF
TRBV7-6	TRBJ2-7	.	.	TGTGCCAGCAGCTTAGGGGATTTCCGGACACCAAGCTCCTACGAGCAGTACTTC	CASSLGDFRTPSSYEQYF
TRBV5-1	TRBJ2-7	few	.	TGCGCCAGCAGCTTGGTACAGGGAGCCTACGAGCAGTACTTC	CASSLVQGAYEQYF
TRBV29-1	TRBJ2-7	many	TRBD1	TGCAGCGTCGGGGCCGACAGGGAGACCTACGAGCAGTACTTC	CSVGADRETYEQYF
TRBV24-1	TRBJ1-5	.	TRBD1	TGTGCCACCAGTGATTCCGGGACAGGGGGAATAGGGTATCAGCCCCAGCATTTT	CATSDSGTGGIGYQPQHF
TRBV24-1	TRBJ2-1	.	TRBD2	TGTGCCACCAGTGATCTTACTAGCGGGGGGGCCACGAATGAGCAGTTCTTC	CATSDLTSGGATNEQFF
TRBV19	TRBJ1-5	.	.	TGTGCCAGTAGCCGTCGGGGGAGATCAGGCAATCAGCCCCAGCATTTT	CASSRRGRSGNQPQHF